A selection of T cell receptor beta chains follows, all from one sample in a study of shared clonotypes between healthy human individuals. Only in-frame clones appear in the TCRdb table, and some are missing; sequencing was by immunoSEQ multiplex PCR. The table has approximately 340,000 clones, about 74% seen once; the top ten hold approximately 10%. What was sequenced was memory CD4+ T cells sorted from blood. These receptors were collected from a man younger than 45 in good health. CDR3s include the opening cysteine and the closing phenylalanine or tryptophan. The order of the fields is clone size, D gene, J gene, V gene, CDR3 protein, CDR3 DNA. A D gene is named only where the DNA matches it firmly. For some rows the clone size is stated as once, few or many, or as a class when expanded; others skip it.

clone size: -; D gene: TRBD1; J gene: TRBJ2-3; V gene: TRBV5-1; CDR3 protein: CASSLETGADTQYF; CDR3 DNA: TGCGCCAGCAGCTTGGAGACAGGGGCAGATACGCAGTATTTT
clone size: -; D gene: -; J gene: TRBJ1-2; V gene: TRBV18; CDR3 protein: CASSPDSSYGYTF; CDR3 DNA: TGTGCCAGCTCACCGGACAGCTCCTATGGCTACACCTTC
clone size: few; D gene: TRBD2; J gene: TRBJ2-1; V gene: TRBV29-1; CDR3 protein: CSVRLAGGPVGEQFF; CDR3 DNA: TGCAGCGTTAGACTAGCGGGAGGCCCTGTCGGGGAGCAGTTCTTC
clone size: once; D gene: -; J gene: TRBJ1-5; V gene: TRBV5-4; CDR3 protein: CASSLEGSGQPQHF; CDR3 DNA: TGTGCCAGCAGCTTGGAAGGAAGTGGTCAGCCCCAGCATTTT
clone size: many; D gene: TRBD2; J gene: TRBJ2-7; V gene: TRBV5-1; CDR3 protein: CASSTTGLVSYEQYF; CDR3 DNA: TGCGCCAGCAGCACCACGGGACTAGTATCCTACGAGCAGTACTTC
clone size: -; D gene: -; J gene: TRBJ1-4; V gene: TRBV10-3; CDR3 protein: CAISTTTGNEKLFF; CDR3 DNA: TGTGCCATCAGTACAACTACAGGGAACGAAAAACTGTTTTTT
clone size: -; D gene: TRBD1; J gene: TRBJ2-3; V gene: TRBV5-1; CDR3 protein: CASSSDRRTDTQYF; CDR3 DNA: TGCGCCAGCAGCTCGGACAGGCGCACAGATACGCAGTATTTT
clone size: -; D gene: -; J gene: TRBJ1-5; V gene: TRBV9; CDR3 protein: CASSVGGPGGPETNQPQHF; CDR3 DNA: TGTGCCAGCAGCGTAGGAGGGCCGGGGGGGCCTGAGACCAATCAGCCCCAGCATTTT
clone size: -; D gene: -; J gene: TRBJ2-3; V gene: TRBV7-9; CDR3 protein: CASSLAQGSADTQYF; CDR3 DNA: TGTGCCAGCAGCTTAGCGCAGGGTTCAGCAGATACGCAGTATTTT
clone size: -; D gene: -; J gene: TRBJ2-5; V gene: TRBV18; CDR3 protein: CASSPPALQETQYF; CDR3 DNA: TGTGCCAGCTCACCACCGGCGCTCCAAGAGACCCAGTACTTC
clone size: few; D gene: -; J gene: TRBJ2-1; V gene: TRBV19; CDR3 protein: CASSPTGRNEQFF; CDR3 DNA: TGTGCCAGTAGCCCTACGGGGAGGAATGAGCAGTTCTTC
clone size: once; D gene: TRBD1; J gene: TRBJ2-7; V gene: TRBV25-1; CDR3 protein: CASSEARQGAYEQYF; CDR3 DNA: TGTGCCAGCAGTGAGGCTAGACAGGGGGCTTACGAGCAGTACTTC
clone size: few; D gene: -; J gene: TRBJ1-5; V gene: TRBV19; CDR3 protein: CEPVLSNQPQHF; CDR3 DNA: TGTGAACCGGTGCTAAGCAATCAGCCCCAGCATTTT
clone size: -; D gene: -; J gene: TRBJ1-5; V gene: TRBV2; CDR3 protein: CASSRDTFNQPQHF; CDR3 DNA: TGTGCCAGCAGTCGGGACACCTTTAATCAGCCCCAGCATTTT
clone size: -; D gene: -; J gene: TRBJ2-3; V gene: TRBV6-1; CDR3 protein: CASSHRAVTDTQYF; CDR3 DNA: TGTGCCAGCAGCCACAGGGCGGTCACAGATACGCAGTATTTT
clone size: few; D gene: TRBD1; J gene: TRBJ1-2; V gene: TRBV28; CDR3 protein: CASSSHRGLIYGYTF; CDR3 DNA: TGTGCCAGCAGTTCCCACAGGGGCCTCATCTATGGCTACACCTTC
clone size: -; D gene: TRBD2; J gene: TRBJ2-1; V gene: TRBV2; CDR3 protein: CASRKTGLAGVATSRNEQFF; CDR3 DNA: TGTGCCAGCAGAAAAACGGGGCTAGCGGGAGTGGCCACAAGTCGCAATGAGCAGTTCTTC
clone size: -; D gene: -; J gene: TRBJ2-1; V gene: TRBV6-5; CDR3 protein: CASLGTNEQFF; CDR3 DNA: TGTGCCAGCTTAGGGACTAATGAGCAGTTCTTC
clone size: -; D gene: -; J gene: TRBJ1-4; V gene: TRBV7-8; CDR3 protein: CASSPPRGSQTHNEKLFF; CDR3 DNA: TGTGCCAGCAGCCCCCCCCGAGGCAGCCAAACTCATAATGAAAAACTGTTTTTT
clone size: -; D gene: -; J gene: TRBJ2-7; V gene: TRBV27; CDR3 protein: CASSGDLHYEQYF; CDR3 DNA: TGTGCCAGCAGTGGTGACCTTCACTACGAGCAGTACTTC
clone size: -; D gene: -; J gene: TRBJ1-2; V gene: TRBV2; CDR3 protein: CASSESSAPGYTF; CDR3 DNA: TGTGCCAGCAGTGAATCTAGCGCGCCGGGCTACACCTTC
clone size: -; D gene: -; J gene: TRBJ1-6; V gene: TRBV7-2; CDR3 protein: CASSYTSSYNSPLHF; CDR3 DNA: TGTGCCAGCAGCTACACGAGCTCCTATAATTCACCCCTCCACTTT
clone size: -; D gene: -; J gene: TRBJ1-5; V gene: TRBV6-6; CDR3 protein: CASSFELTGNQPQHF; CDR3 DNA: TGTGCCAGCAGTTTCGAACTAACAGGGAATCAGCCCCAGCATTTT
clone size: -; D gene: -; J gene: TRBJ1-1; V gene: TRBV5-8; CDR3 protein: CASSSTGRTNTEAFF; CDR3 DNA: TGTGCCAGCAGCTCAACGGGACGGACGAACACTGAAGCTTTCTTT
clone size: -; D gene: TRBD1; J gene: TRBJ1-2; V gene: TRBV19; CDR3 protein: CASSSGRRQGYGYTF; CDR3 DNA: TGTGCCAGTAGTTCTGGGCGTCGACAGGGCTATGGCTACACCTTC
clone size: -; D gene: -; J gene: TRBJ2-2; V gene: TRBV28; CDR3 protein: CASSFESTNTGELFF; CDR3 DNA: TGTGCCAGCAGTTTTGAGAGTACGAACACCGGGGAGCTGTTTTTT
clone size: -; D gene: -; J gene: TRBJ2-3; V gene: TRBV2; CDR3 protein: CASSVTRLPDTQYF; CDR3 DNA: TGTGCCAGCAGTGTAACCCGGCTCCCAGATACGCAGTATTTT
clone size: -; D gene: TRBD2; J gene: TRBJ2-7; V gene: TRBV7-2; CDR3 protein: CASSGLADSYEQYF; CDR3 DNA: TGTGCCAGCAGCGGACTAGCGGATTCCTACGAGCAGTACTTC
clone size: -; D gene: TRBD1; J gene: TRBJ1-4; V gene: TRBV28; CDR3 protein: CASSLQGATNEKLFF; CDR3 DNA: TGTGCCAGCAGTTTACAGGGGGCGACTAATGAAAAACTGTTTTTT
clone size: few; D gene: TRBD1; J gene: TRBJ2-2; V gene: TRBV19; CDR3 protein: CASSWTGPNTGELFF; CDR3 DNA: TGTGCCAGTAGTTGGACAGGGCCGAACACCGGGGAGCTGTTTTTT
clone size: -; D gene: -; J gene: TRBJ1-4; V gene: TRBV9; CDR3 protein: CASSVGHATNEKLFF; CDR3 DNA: TGTGCCAGCAGCGTAGGACACGCAACTAATGAAAAACTGTTTTTT
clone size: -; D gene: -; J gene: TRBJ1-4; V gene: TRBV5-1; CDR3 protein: CASSLGYALRTKNEKLFF; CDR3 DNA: TGCGCCAGCAGCTTGGGATATGCCTTGCGAACCAAAAATGAAAAACTGTTTTTT
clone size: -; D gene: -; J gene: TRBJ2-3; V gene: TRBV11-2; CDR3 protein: CASSLDFGGTDTQYF; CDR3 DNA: TGTGCCAGCAGCTTAGATTTTGGAGGCACAGATACGCAGTATTTT
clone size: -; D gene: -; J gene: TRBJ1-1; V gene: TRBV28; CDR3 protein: CATKLVGTEAFF; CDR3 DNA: TGTGCCACCAAGTTGGTCGGCACTGAAGCTTTCTTT
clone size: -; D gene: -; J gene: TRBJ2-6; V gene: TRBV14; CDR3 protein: CASANSGANVLTF; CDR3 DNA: TGTGCCAGCGCGAACTCTGGGGCCAACGTCCTGACTTTC
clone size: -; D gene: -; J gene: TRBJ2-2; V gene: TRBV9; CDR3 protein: CASSVGMAPNTGELFF; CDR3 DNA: TGTGCCAGCAGCGTAGGAATGGCCCCGAACACCGGGGAGCTGTTTTTT
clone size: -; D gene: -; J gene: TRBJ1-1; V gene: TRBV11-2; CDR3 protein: CASSPGPMNTEAFF; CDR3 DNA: TGTGCCAGCAGCCCCGGGCCCATGAACACTGAAGCTTTCTTT
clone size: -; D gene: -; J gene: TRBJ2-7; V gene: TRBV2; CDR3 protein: CASSASRGSYEQYF; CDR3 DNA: TGTGCCAGCAGTGCCAGCCGGGGCTCCTACGAGCAGTACTTC
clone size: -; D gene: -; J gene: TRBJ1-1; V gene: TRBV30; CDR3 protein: CAWSVPNTEAFF; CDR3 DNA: TGTGCCTGGAGTGTACCCAACACTGAAGCTTTCTTT
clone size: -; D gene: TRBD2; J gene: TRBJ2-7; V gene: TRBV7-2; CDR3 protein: CASSPGLVRYEQYF; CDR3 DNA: TGTGCCAGCAGCCCGGGACTAGTGCGCTACGAGCAGTACTTC
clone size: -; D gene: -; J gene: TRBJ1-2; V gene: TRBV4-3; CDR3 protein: CASSQDERTVHNYGYTF; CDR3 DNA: TGCGCCAGCAGCCAAGATGAGCGGACAGTGCATAACTATGGCTACACCTTC